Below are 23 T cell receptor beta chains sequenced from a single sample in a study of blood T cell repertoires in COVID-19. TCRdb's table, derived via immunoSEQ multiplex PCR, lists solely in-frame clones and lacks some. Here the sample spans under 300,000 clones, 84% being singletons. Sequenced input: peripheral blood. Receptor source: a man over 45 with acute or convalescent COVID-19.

CDR3 protein: CASSVSGASGSTGELFF. Here the CDR3 DNA reads TGTGCCAGCAGTGTCTCTGGGGCTAGCGGGAGCACCGGGGAGCTGTTTTTT. The V call is TRBV6-1, the J call TRBJ2-2; 10 nucleotides line up with TRBD2. Germline CDR1 is MNHNS and CDR2 is SASEGT. The CDR3 is made up of 17 amino acids. J was trimmed by 4 bases and V by 4 bases; bases with no gene match: 9.

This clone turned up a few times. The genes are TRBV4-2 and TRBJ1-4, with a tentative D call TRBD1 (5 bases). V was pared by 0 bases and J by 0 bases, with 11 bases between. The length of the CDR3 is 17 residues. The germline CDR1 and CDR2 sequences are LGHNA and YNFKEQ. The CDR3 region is CASSQDGVGATNEKLFF. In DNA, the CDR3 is TGTGCCAGCAGCCAAGATGGAGTAGGGGCAACTAATGAAAAACTGTTTTTT.

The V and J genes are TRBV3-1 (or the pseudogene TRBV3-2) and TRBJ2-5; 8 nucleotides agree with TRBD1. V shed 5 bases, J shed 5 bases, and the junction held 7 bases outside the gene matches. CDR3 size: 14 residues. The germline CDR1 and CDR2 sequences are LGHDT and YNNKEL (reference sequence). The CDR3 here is CASSFRTGRETQYF. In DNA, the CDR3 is TGTGCCAGCAGCTTTCGGACAGGGCGGGAGACCCAGTACTTC.

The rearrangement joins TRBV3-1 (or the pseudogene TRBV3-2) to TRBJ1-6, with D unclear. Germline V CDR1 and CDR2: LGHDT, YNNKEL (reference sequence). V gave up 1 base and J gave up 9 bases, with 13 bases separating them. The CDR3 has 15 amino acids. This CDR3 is CASSQASRSGSPLHF. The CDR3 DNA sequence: TGTGCCAGCAGCCAAGCGAGCCGAAGTGGTTCACCCCTCCACTTT.

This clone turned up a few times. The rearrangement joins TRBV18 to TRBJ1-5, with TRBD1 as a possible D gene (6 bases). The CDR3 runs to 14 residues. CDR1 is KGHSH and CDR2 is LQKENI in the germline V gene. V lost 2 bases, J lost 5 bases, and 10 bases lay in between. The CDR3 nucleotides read TGTGCCAGCTCACCAAACAGGGTAGATCAGCCCCAGCATTTT. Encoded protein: CASSPNRVDQPQHF.

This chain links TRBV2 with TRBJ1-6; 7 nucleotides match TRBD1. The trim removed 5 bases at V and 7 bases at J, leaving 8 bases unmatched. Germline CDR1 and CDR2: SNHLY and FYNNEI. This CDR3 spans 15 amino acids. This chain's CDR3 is CASSPRAGGNSPLHF. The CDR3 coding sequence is TGTGCCAGCAGTCCTCGGGCAGGGGGGAATTCACCCCTCCACTTT.

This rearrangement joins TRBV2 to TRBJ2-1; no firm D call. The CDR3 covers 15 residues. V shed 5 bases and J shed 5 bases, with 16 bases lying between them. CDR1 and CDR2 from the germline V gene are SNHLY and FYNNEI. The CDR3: CASSSGRRSNNEQFF. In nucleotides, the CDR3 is TGTGCCAGCAGTTCCGGTAGGCGGTCGAACAATGAGCAGTTCTTC.

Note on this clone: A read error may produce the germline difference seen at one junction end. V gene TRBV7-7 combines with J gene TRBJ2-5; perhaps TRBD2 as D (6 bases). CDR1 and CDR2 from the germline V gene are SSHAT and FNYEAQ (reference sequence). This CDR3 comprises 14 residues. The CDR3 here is CASSQGLLQETQYF. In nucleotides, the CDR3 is TGTGCTAGCAGCCAGGGACTGCTACAAGAGACCCAGTACTTC.

For the CDR3, the DNA is TGTGCCAGTAGCGGACAGGGGAGTAATTCACCCCTCCACTTT. This encodes CASSGQGSNSPLHF. The V gene is TRBV19, the J gene TRBJ1-6; 9 nucleotides align to TRBD1. The CDR3 length is 14 residues. V trimming: 6 bases; J trimming: 6 bases; junction bases outside the gene matches: 3. Germline V gives CDR1 LNHDA, CDR2 SQIVND (reference sequence).

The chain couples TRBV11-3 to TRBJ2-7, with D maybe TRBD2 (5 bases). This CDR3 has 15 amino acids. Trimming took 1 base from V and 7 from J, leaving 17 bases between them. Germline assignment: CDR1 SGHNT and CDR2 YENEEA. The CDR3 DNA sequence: TGTGCCAGCAGCTTAGTGCGGACGGGCCCGGGGGAGCAGTACTTC. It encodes CASSLVRTGPGEQYF.

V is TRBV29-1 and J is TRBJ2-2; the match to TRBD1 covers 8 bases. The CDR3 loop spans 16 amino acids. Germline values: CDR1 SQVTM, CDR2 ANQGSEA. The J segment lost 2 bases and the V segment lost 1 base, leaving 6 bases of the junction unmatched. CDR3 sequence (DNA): TGCAGCGTTGAAGGCCCGGGACAGGATAACACCGGGGAGCTGTTTTTT. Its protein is CSVEGPGQDNTGELFF.

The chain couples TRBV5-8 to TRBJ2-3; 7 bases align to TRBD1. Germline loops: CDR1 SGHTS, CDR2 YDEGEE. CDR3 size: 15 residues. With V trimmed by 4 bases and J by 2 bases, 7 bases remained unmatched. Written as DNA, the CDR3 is TGTGCCAGCAGCCGAGCAGGGGGACCCACAGATACGCAGTATTTT. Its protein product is CASSRAGGPTDTQYF.

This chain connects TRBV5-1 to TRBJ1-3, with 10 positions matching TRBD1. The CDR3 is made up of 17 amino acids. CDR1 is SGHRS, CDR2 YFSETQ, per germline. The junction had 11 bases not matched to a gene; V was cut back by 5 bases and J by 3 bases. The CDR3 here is CASSSGFGTGDGNTIYF. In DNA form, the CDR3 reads TGCGCCAGCAGTTCCGGCTTCGGGACAGGGGATGGAAACACCATATATTTT.

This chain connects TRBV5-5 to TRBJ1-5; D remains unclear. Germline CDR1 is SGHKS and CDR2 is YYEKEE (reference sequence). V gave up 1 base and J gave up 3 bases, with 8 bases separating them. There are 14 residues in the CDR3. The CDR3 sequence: CASSLSQINQPQHF. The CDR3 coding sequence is TGTGCCAGCAGCTTGTCACAGATCAATCAGCCCCAGCATTTT.

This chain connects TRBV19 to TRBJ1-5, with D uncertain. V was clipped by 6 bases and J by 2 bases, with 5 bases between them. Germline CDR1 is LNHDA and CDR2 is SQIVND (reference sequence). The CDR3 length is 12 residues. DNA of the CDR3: TGTGCCAGTAGGTCTCGCAATCAGCCCCAGCATTTT. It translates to CASRSRNQPQHF.

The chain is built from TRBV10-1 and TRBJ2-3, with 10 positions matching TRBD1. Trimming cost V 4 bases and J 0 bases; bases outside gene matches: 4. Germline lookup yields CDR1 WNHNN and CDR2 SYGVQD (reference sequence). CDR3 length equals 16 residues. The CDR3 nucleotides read TGCGCCAGCAGTGCGGGACAGGGGTCTAGCACAGATACGCAGTATTTT. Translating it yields CASSAGQGSSTDTQYF.

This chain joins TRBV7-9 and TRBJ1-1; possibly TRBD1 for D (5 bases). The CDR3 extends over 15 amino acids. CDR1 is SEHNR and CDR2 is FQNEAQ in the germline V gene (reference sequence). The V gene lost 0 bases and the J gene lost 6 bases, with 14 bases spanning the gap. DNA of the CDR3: TGTGCCAGCAGCTTAGCGTGGGGCCAGGGCTCTGAAGCTTTCTTT. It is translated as CASSLAWGQGSEAFF.

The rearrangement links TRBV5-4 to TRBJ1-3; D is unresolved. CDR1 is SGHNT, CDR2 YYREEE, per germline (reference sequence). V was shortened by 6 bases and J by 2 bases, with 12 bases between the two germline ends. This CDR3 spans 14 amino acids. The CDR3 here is CASTSSGTGNTIYF. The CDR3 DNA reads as TGTGCCAGCACCTCCTCCGGTACTGGAAACACCATATATTTT.

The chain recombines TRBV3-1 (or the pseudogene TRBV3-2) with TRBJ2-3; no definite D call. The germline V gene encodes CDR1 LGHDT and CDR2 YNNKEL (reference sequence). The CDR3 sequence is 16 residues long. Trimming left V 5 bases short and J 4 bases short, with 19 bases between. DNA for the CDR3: TGTGCCAGCAGCTCCTATATCAGTTCAGAGGCAGATACGCAGTATTTT. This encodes CASSSYISSEADTQYF.

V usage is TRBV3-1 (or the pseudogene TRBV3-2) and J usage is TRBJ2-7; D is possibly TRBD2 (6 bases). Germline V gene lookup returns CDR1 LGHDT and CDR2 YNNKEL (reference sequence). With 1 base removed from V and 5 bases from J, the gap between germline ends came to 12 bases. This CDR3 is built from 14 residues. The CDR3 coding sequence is TGTGCCAGCAGCCAAGCAGGGACTTACGACGAGCAGTACTTC. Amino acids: CASSQAGTYDEQYF.

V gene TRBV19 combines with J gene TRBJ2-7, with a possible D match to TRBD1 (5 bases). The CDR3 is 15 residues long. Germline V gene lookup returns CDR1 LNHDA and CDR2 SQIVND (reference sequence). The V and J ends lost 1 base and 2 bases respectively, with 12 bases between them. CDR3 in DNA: TGTGCCAGTAGTATAGGGGGCTCGCAGCCCTACGAGCAGTACTTC. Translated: CASSIGGSQPYEQYF. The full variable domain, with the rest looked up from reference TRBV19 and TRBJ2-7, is DGGITQSPKYLFRKEGQNVTLSCEQNLNHDAMYWYRQDPGQGLRLIYYSQIVNDFQKGDIAEGYSVSREKKESFPLTVTSAQKNPTAFYLCASSIGGSQPYEQYFGPGTRLTVT.

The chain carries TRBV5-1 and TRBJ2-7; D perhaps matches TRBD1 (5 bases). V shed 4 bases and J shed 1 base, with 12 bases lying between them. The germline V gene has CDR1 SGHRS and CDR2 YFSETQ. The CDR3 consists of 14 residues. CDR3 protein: CASSPRQLSYEQYF. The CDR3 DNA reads TGCGCCAGCAGCCCTAGACAGCTGTCCTACGAGCAGTACTTC.

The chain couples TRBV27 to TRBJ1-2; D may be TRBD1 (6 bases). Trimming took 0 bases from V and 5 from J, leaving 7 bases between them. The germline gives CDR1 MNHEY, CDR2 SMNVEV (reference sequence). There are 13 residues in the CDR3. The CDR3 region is CASSLSGGYGYTF. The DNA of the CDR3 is TGTGCCAGCAGTTTATCAGGGGGTTATGGCTACACCTTC.